This T cell receptor beta chain is from a study of T cells in Graves' hyperthyroidism and ophthalmopathy. Researchers took RNA transcripts and amplified the TCR beta CDR3 regions from them. First-round RT-PCR with HTBI primers amplified the TCR CDR3 region. TCRdb fed the multiplex PCR reads into MiXCR, producing one record per CDR3 protein. The sample lists around 190,000 distinct CDR3 sequences, around a sixth seen once, with 53% in the top ten. The CDR3 length is 17 residues. V was shortened by 5 bases and J by 4 bases, with 24 bases between the two germline ends. Germline CDR1 and CDR2: DFQATT and SNEGSKA (reference sequence).

This sequence originates from a woman aged 50 to 65 with Graves' hyperthyroidism. The rearrangement links TRBV20-1 to TRBJ2-1, with D perhaps TRBD2 (5 bases). The sequenced material came from blood. The CDR3 DNA sequence: TGCAGTGCTCAGGCGCCAACTAGGCTCCAATCATACAATGAGCAGTTCTTC. Its translation: CSAQAPTRLQSYNEQFF.